This TCR beta chain was recovered during a study of response to subunit inactivated influenza vaccine. Whole-study results and caveats: Authors suggested each seasonal influenza vaccination recruits few new T cells.

A note on this clonotype: Its specificity is not known.

TCRdb called the RT-PCR reads again in MiXCR, with one record for every CDR3 protein. The profile shows a few hundred thousand distinct CDR3 sequences, 14% of them singletons. The CDR3 sequence is 16 residues long. In germline, CDR1 is SNHLY, CDR2 FYNNEI. The ends lost 1 base at V and 6 bases at J; junction bases unmatched: 5. This clonotype originated in a man between 45 and 60 years old who received an inactivated influenza vaccine. The sample was PBMCs from blood, taken roughly 12 days after vaccination. The chain recombines TRBV2 with TRBJ2-2; 10 nucleotides match TRBD2. The CDR3 DNA reads as TGTGCCAGCAGTGAAGGGCCGAGCGGGGGGGCCGGGGAGCTGTTTTTT. This sequence encodes CASSEGPSGGAGELFF. Full variable domain (outside the CDR3, taken from reference TRBV2 and TRBJ2-2): EPEVTQTPSHQVTQMGQEVILRCVPISNHLYFYWYRQILGQKVEFLVSFYNNEISEKSEIFDDQFSVERPDGSNFTLKIRSTKLEDSAMYFCASSEGPSGGAGELFFGEGSRLTVL.